This T cell receptor (beta chain) was observed in a study of memory CD4+ T cells and cytomegalovirus serostatus. For the study at large: This sample comes from healthy Belgian adults, 9 CMV seropositive, 24 seronegative.

Single viable CD3+CD4+CD8-CD45RO+ cells were sorted as the memory CD4+ T cells. General study results and limits: The CMV-associated TCR signature appears largely within the CD4+ memory repertoire.

To note about this clone: Its antigen is undetermined.

The germline V gene encodes CDR1 SGDLS and CDR2 YYNGEE. Trimming shortened V by 2 bases and J by 4 bases, and 9 bases separated the two germline ends. The length of the CDR3 is 14 residues. The assay was immunoSEQ multiplex PCR, and TCRdb's table has in-frame clones only and misses some. This sample carries 45,000 to 70,000 clones, approximately 81% of them seen once, and the ten largest clones take about 0.48%. The TCR originated in an adult in good health and CMV-seronegative. Some clones in this sample may be carry-over from other donors' samples. The sequencing sample was made of memory CD4+ T cells from blood. The rearrangement joins TRBV9 to TRBJ2-2, with unresolved D. CDR3 nucleotides: TGTGCCAGCAGCGTTACACCCAGCACCGGGGAGCTGTTTTTT. It yields the protein CASSVTPSTGELFF. Full variable domain (outside the CDR3, taken from reference TRBV9 and TRBJ2-2): DSGVTQTPKHLITATGQRVTLRCSPRSGDLSVYWYQQSLDQGLQFLIQYYNGEERAKGNILERFSAQQFPDLHSELNLSSLELGDSALYFCASSVTPSTGELFFGEGSRLTVL.